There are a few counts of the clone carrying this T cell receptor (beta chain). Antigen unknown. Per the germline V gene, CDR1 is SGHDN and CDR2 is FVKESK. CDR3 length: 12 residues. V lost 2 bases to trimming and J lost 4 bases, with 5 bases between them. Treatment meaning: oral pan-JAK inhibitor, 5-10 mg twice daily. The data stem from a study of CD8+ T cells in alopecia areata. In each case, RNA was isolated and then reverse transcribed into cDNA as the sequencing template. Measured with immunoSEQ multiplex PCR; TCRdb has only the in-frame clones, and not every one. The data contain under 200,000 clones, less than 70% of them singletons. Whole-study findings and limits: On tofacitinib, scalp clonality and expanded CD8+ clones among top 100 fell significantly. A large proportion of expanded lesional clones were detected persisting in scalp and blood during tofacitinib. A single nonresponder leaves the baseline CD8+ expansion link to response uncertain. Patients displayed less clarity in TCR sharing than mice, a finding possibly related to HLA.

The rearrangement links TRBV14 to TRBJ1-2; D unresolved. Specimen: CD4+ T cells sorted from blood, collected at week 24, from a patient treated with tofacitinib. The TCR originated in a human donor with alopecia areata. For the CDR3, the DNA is TGTGCCAGCAGCCAATGGAGCTATGGCTACACCTTC. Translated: CASSQWSYGYTF.